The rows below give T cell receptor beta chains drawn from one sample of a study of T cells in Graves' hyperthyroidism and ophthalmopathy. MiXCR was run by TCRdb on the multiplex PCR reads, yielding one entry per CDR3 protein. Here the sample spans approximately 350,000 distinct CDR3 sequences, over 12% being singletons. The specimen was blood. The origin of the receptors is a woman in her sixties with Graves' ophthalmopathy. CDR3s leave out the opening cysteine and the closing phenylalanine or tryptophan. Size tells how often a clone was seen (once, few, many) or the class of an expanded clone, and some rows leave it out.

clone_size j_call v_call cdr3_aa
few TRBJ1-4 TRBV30 AWTRKAGEKLF
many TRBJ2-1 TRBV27 ASSPIAGSYNEQF
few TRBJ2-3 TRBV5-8 ASSLELARTDTQY
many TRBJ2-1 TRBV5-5 ASSPAYSYNEQF
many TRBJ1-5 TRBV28 ASSLYRAVGNQPQH
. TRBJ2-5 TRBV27 ASSLYTSGETQY
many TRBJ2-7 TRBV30 AWSKRRQPYEQY
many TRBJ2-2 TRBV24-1 ATSPTKPNTGELF
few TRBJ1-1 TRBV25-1 ASSEGRQGVWNTEAF
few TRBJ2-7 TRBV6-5 ASSYPGGLAGGLYEQY
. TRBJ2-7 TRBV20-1 SPYGQEGYEQY
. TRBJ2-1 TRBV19 ASSIDLSRTTEQF
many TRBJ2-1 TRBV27 ASSFTGYNEQF
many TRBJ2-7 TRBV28 ASRPTGAAKKEQY
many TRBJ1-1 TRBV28 ASSSAASGGVMNTEAF
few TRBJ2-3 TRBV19 ASSPFADTDTQY
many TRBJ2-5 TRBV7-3 ASSRGSLNTTQY
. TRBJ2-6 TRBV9 ASSREGSLSGANVLT
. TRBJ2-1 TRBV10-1 ASSEFEWSYNEQF
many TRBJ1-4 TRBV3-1 ASSLGRGHGKLF
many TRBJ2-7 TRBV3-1 ASSQDSGRAYEQY
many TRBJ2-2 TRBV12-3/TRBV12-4 ASSHPRRSGRTNTGELF
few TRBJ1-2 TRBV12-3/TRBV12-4 ASSLRAARGHGYT
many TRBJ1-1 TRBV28 ASSPSVTDWNTEAF
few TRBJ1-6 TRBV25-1 ASSESTGVYSPLH
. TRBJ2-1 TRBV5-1 ASSLGGGPVEQF
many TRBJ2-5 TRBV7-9 ASSRRARKETQY
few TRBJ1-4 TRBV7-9 ASSIGTDYEKLF